These 29 T cell receptor beta chains were sequenced from one sample in a study of blood T cells in healthy people across ages. A J-beta primer mix and a sample-barcoded 5' primer were used in a second PCR of about 7 to 11 cycles. One entry per CDR3 protein results from TCRdb running MiXCR on the 5' RACE reads. The sample records 1.5 million to 2 million distinct CDR3 sequences, 25% to 30% being singletons. Sequenced material: blood. The receptors come from a woman under 40 in good health.

The sample holds many counts of this clonotype. The V gene is TRBV29-1, the J gene TRBJ2-7; tentative D call: TRBD2 (6 bases). The CDR3 contains 14 residues. V was shortened by 6 bases and J by 0 bases, with 15 bases between the two germline ends. From germline, CDR1 is SQVTM and CDR2 ANQGSEA. The CDR3 is CSVLARGSSYEQYF. CDR3 nucleotide sequence: TGCAGCGTCCTAGCGCGGGGCTCCTCCTACGAGCAGTACTTC.

As to this clonotype: This could be a read error, since a much larger clone is one nucleotide away. V gene TRBV29-1 combines with J gene TRBJ2-3, with TRBD2 matching over 9 bases. The CDR3 has 12 residues. Looked up from germline, CDR1 is SQVTM and CDR2 is ANQGSEA. The ends lost 8 bases at V and 5 bases at J; junction bases unmatched: 5. CDR3 in DNA: TGCAGCCATCCACTAGCGGGAGATACGCAGTATTTT. Translating gives CSHPLAGDTQYF.

As for this clonotype: This may be a read error, as it is one base from a much larger clone. V is TRBV7-3 and J is TRBJ2-1; TRBD2 matches 13 bases. Germline values: CDR1 SGHTA, CDR2 FQGTGA. The CDR3 loop spans 16 amino acids. V shed 7 bases, J shed 9 bases, and the junction held 12 bases outside the gene matches. CDR3 sequence reads: CASTSGLAGARGEQFF. The CDR3 DNA sequence: TGTGCCAGCACCTCCGGACTAGCGGGGGCCCGGGGTGAGCAGTTCTTC.

The chain couples TRBV30 to TRBJ2-1, with 11 bases matching TRBD2. Germline V lookup: CDR1 GTSNPN, CDR2 SVGIG (reference sequence). This CDR3 is 16 amino acids long. Trimming took 6 bases from V and 0 from J; bases not matched to a gene: 7. CDR3 nucleotide sequence: TGTGCCTGTAATCGTGGACTAGCGGGCTCCTACAATGAGCAGTTCTTC. Encoded protein: CACNRGLAGSYNEQFF.

This clonotype was counted many times. The chain has TRBV6-1 and TRBJ1-2; tentatively, D is TRBD1 (6 bases). V was shortened by 0 bases and J by 4 bases, with 12 bases between the two germline ends. The germline V gene encodes CDR1 MNHNS and CDR2 SASEGT. This CDR3 is built from 15 residues. CDR3 nucleotide sequence: TGTGCCAGCAGTGAAGCATCAGGGGCGTCCTATGGCTACACCTTC. Protein product: CASSEASGASYGYTF.

This clonotype was counted between two and nine times. The chain is built from TRBV20-1 and TRBJ1-2; 9 bases are a match to TRBD1. Per germline, CDR1 DFQATT and CDR2 SNEGSKA (reference sequence). The CDR3 contains 16 residues. V lost 3 bases and J lost 0; bases outside the gene matches: 8. The CDR3: CSASPTGGISNYGYTF. The DNA of the CDR3 is TGCAGTGCTAGCCCGACAGGGGGGATCTCTAACTATGGCTACACCTTC.

This clonotype appeared many times. The chain has TRBV20-1 and TRBJ2-7; D possibly corresponds to TRBD1 (6 bases). CDR3 size: 14 residues. Per germline, CDR1 DFQATT and CDR2 SNEGSKA (reference sequence). V was shortened by 3 bases and J by 3 bases, with 15 bases between the two germline ends. CDR3 amino acids: CSASPRQESYEQYF. In DNA, the CDR3 is TGCAGTGCTAGCCCAAGACAGGAAAGCTACGAGCAGTACTTC.

The chain employs TRBV3-1 and TRBJ2-7, with 10 bases aligning to TRBD2. The V and J ends lost 3 bases and 3 bases, in that order; junction bases with no gene match: 14. The germline V gene encodes CDR1 LGHDT and CDR2 YNNKEL (reference sequence). This CDR3 is built from 18 residues. CDR3 residues: CASSQYTPELAGCYEQYF. The CDR3 DNA sequence: TGTGCCAGCAGCCAGTATACGCCGGAACTAGCGGGGTGCTACGAGCAGTACTTC.

J is TRBJ1-2 and V is TRBV10-3; D is perhaps TRBD1 (6 bases). CDR1 ENHRY and CDR2 SYGVKD come from the germline V gene. Trimming removed 10 bases at V and 0 bases at J, with 12 bases between. This CDR3 contains 13 residues. The CDR3 nucleotides are TGTGCCACCCGGACAGTGACTAACTATGGCTACACCTTC. Translation gives CATRTVTNYGYTF.

The table lists this clonotype with many counts. DNA of the CDR3: TGTGCCATCAGTGAACAGGGTCCGGAGGAGACCCAGTACTTC. It yields the protein CAISEQGPEETQYF. This chain uses TRBV10-3 with TRBJ2-5; D perhaps matches TRBD1 (6 bases). CDR1 is ENHRY, CDR2 SYGVKD, per germline. The length of the CDR3 is 14 residues. The V and J ends lost 3 bases and 5 bases respectively, with 13 bases between them.

This clonotype was seen a single time. The chain carries TRBV7-6 and TRBJ2-1; D unclear. The germline gives CDR1 SGHVS, CDR2 FNYEAQ. This CDR3 has 14 amino acids. Trimming cost V 6 bases and J 5 bases, with 14 bases left between them. The CDR3 here is CASSATDMNNEQFF. DNA for the CDR3: TGTGCCAGCAGTGCGACCGACATGAACAATGAGCAGTTCTTC.

The chain couples TRBV20-1 to TRBJ2-1, with 10 nucleotides matching TRBD1. Germline CDR1 is DFQATT and CDR2 is SNEGSKA (reference sequence). The CDR3 consists of 14 residues. J gave up 6 bases and V 6 bases, and 8 bases lay outside the gene matches. The CDR3 reads CSAIVGTGVNEQFF. CDR3 DNA sequence: TGCAGTGCCATCGTGGGGACAGGGGTCAATGAGCAGTTCTTC.

This clonotype was counted a few times. This rearrangement joins TRBV29-1 to TRBJ2-3, with 7 bases that match TRBD2. Unmatched junction bases numbered 16, after V lost 7 bases and J lost 6 bases. CDR3 size: 15 residues. Looked up from germline, CDR1 is SQVTM and CDR2 is ANQGSEA. The CDR3 here is CSAPASGAWRDTQYF. Here the CDR3 DNA reads TGCAGCGCCCCCGCTAGCGGTGCATGGAGGGATACGCAGTATTTT.

This clonotype was counted many times. The rearrangement links TRBV7-9 to TRBJ2-1; 9 nucleotides align to TRBD2. The CDR3 length is 14 residues. CDR1 and CDR2 from the germline V gene are SEHNR and FQNEAQ (reference sequence). The V gene end was trimmed by 2 bases and the J gene end by 7 bases; junction bases not matched to a gene: 3. The CDR3: CASSLSLAGNEQFF. In DNA, the CDR3 is TGTGCCAGCAGCTTATCGCTAGCGGGGAATGAGCAGTTCTTC.

This clonotype was seen only a few times. V and J are TRBV7-8 and TRBJ2-5, with TRBD2 as a possible D gene (5 bases). Trimming removed 7 bases at V and 4 bases at J, with 16 bases between. Germline CDR1 and CDR2: SGHVS and FQNEAQ. The CDR3 totals 14 residues. The CDR3 loop reads CASTAQTRGETQYF. DNA for the CDR3: TGTGCCAGCACTGCCCAAACTAGAGGAGAGACCCAGTACTTC.

The gene calls are TRBV9 and TRBJ2-1; 8 positions agree with TRBD2. The germline gives CDR1 SGDLS, CDR2 YYNGEE. Trimming cost V 3 bases and J 13 bases; bases outside gene matches: 9. The CDR3 covers 13 residues. This chain's CDR3 is CASSGTGGETQFF. The CDR3 bases are TGTGCCAGCAGCGGAACGGGGGGGGAGACCCAGTTCTTC.

The chain couples TRBV4-1 to TRBJ1-5; D not certain. The CDR3 totals 15 residues. The germline gives CDR1 MGHRA, CDR2 YSYEKL. Trimming shortened V by 4 bases and J by 6 bases, and 16 bases separated the two germline ends. The CDR3, as DNA: TGCGCCAGCAGCCCCGCCGGGTGGAGAAGTCAGCCCCAGCATTTT. It specifies CASSPAGWRSQPQHF.

The chain is built from TRBV2 and TRBJ2-3, with 12 nucleotides matching TRBD2. CDR3 length: 16 amino acids. V was pared by 6 bases and J by 3 bases, with 7 bases of the junction left unmatched. Germline V gives CDR1 SNHLY, CDR2 FYNNEI. CDR3 coding DNA: TGTGCCAGCAGGAAACTAGCGGGAGGTCGGACAGATACGCAGTATTTT. It encodes CASRKLAGGRTDTQYF.

This clonotype occurred many times. The chain links TRBV5-1 to TRBJ2-1; 9 bases map to TRBD1. The germline CDR1 and CDR2 sequences are SGHRS and YFSETQ. This CDR3 is 15 amino acids long. V gave up 3 bases and J gave up 3 bases; unmatched junction bases: 4. CDR3: CASSSGTGNYNEQFF. In DNA form, the CDR3 reads TGCGCCAGCAGCTCCGGGACAGGGAACTACAATGAGCAGTTCTTC.

This clonotype has just a few counts. The chain uses TRBV19 and TRBJ1-5, with 7 bases lining up with TRBD1. Germline assignment: CDR1 LNHDA and CDR2 SQIVND (reference sequence). CDR3 length: 16 amino acids. V was clipped by 2 bases and J by 7 bases; unmatched bases: 11. In DNA, the CDR3 is TGTGCCAGTAGTATACCCACAGGGGAACGGTACCAGCCCCAGCATTTT. Protein: CASSIPTGERYQPQHF.

V usage is TRBV5-1 and J usage is TRBJ1-2; D may be TRBD1 (5 bases). Trimming removed 0 bases at V and 4 bases at J, with 13 bases between. The germline V gene encodes CDR1 SGHRS and CDR2 YFSETQ. CDR3 length: 15 amino acids. CDR3 sequence reads: CASSLGQTECYGYTF. The CDR3 bases are TGCGCCAGCAGCTTGGGACAGACCGAGTGCTATGGCTACACCTTC.

Ten or more counts support this clonotype. The chain has TRBV20-1 and TRBJ2-7; D unclear. The germline gives CDR1 DFQATT, CDR2 SNEGSKA (reference sequence). V shed 1 base and J shed 6 bases, with 10 bases lying between them. The CDR3 extends over 12 amino acids. The CDR3 nucleotides read TGCAGTGCTAGAGGGGTAGTAGGCGAGCAGTACTTC. Encoded protein: CSARGVVGEQYF.

The chain uses TRBV20-1 and TRBJ2-1; 12 nucleotides match TRBD2. This CDR3 is built from 17 residues. The germline V gene has CDR1 DFQATT and CDR2 SNEGSKA (reference sequence). The V gene end was trimmed by 0 bases and the J gene end by 5 bases; junction bases not matched to a gene: 8. The CDR3 coding sequence is TGCAGTGCTAGAGATCTGGGGACTAGCGGGCTCCACAATGAGCAGTTCTTC. Its translation: CSARDLGTSGLHNEQFF.

In this sample, this clonotype turned up a few times. The rearrangement uses TRBV6-1 and TRBJ1-3, with 8 bases fitting TRBD1. Germline CDR1 reads MNHNS; CDR2 reads SASEGT. This CDR3 comprises 15 residues. After removal of 0 bases from V and 5 bases from J, the junction contained 3 bases not matched to a gene. CDR3 loop: CASSEAWTGRNTIYF. The CDR3 coding sequence is TGTGCCAGCAGTGAAGCGTGGACAGGGCGAAACACCATATATTTT.

This clonotype was observed a few times. The rearrangement joins TRBV24-1 to TRBJ2-3; no reliable D call. V shed 3 bases and J shed 5 bases, with 8 bases lying between them. Looked up from germline, CDR1 is KGHDR and CDR2 is SFDVKD. The CDR3 is made up of 13 amino acids. The CDR3 protein is CATSDPTLDTQYF. DNA of the CDR3: TGTGCCACCAGTGATCCCACCTTAGATACGCAGTATTTT.

This clonotype has only a few counts. This chain joins TRBV4-2 and TRBJ1-2, with TRBD1 matching over 10 bases. The trim removed 1 base at V and 8 bases at J, leaving 4 bases unmatched. The CDR3 loop spans 14 amino acids. The germline V gene has CDR1 LGHNA and CDR2 YNFKEQ. The CDR3 bases are TGTGCCAGCAGCCAAGTGGGACAGGGGTTCGGCTACACCTTC. As protein: CASSQVGQGFGYTF.

In its sample, this clonotype was seen many times. The rearrangement joins TRBV20-1 to TRBJ2-7, with TRBD1 matching 12 bases. Unmatched junction bases numbered 7, after V lost 3 bases and J lost 7 bases. This CDR3 is 14 amino acids long. CDR1 is DFQATT, CDR2 SNEGSKA, per germline (reference sequence). The CDR3 protein is CSASPGQGAREQYF. The CDR3, as DNA: TGCAGTGCTAGCCCGGGACAGGGGGCGAGGGAGCAGTACTTC.

The chain links TRBV2 to TRBJ1-2; TRBD1 agrees at 10 bases. This CDR3 is 12 amino acids long. Per germline, CDR1 SNHLY and CDR2 FYNNEI. V lost 8 bases, J lost 9 bases, and 6 bases stayed unmatched. CDR3 protein: CASLGQGGSYTF. CDR3 sequence (DNA): TGTGCCAGCCTTGGACAGGGGGGTAGCTACACCTTC. The variable domain in full, with the rest retrieved from reference TRBV2 and TRBJ1-2, is EPEVTQTPSHQVTQMGQEVILRCVPISNHLYFYWYRQILGQKVEFLVSFYNNEISEKSEIFDDQFSVERPDGSNFTLKIRSTKLEDSAMYFCASLGQGGSYTFGSGTRLTVV.

The V call is TRBV11-2, the J call TRBJ2-1; D is ambiguous. V dropped 3 bases and J dropped 6 bases, with 12 bases sitting between them. The CDR3 is 14 residues long. Germline V gives CDR1 SGHAT, CDR2 FQNNGV. The CDR3 DNA reads TGTGCCAGCAGCTTCCGACATAATCGCAATGAGCAGTTCTTC. This codes for CASSFRHNRNEQFF. Using reference TRBV11-2 and TRBJ2-1 for the parts outside the CDR3, the full variable domain is EAGVAQSPRYKIIEKRQSVAFWCNPISGHATLYWYQQILGQGPKLLIQFQNNGVVDDSQLPKDRFSAERLKGVDSTLKIQPAKLEDSAVYLCASSFRHNRNEQFFGPGTRLTVL.